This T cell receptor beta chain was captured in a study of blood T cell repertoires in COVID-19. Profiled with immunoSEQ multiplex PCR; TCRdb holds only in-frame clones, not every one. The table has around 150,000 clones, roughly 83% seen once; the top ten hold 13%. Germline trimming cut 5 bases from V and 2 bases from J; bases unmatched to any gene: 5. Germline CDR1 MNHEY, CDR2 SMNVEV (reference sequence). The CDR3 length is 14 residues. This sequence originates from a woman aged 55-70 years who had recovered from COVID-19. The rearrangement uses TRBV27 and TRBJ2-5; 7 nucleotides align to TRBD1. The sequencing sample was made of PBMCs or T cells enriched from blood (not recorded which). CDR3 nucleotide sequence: TGTGCCAGCAGTCGCGGACAGGCGCAAGAGACCCAGTACTTC. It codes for CASSRGQAQETQYF.